The subject of this entry is one TCR beta chain. This entry is derived from a study of blood T cell repertoires in COVID-19. Study background: Acute and convalescent COVID-19 samples came from the United States, Italy and Spain. T cells, B-cell-depleted T cells, or PBMCs provided the cDNA or gDNA that served as material.

Authors' processing steps: Estimated nucleated cell counts came from reference gene primer amplification. TCRdb keeps only in-frame clones here, not all; method: immunoSEQ multiplex PCR. V, J and clone size are those of that table, while D and trimming were read from the DNA. The profile covers 250,000 to 350,000 clones, with 86% appearing a single time and about 3% taken by the ten largest. The CDR3 spans 14 residues. Germline V CDR1 and CDR2: SGHTA, FQGNSA. V lost 2 bases to trimming and J lost 4 bases, with 11 bases between them. This TCR derives from a woman under 40 with active or convalescent COVID-19. The sequenced material came from peripheral blood. The V call is TRBV7-2, the J call TRBJ1-1; D gene unclear. The CDR3 nucleotides read TGTGCCAGCAGCTTAACGGTCGAGAGCACTGAAGCTTTCTTT. As protein: CASSLTVESTEAFF.